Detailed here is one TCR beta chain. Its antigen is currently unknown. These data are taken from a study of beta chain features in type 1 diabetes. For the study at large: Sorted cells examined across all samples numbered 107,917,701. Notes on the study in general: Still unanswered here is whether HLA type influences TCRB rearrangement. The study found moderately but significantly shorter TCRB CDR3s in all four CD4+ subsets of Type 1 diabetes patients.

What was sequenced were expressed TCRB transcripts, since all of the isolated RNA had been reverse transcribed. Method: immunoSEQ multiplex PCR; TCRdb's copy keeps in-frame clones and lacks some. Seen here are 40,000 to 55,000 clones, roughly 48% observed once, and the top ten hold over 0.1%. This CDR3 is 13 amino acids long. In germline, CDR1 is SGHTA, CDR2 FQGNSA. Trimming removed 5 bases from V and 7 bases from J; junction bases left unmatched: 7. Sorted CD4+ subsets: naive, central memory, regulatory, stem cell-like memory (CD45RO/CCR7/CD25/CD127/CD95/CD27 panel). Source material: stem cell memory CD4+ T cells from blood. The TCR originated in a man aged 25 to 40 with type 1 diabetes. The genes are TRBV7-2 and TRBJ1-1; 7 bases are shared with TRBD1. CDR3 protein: CASSRQGGVEAFF. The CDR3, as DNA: TGTGCCAGCAGCCGACAGGGCGGCGTTGAAGCTTTCTTT. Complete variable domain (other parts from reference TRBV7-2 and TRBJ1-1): GAGVSQSPSNKVTEKGKDVELRCDPISGHTALYWYRQSLGQGLEFLIYFQGNSAPDKSGLPSDRFSAERTGGSVSTLTIQRTQQEDSAVYLCASSRQGGVEAFFGQGTRLTVV.